This T cell receptor (beta chain) came from a study of blood T cell repertoires in COVID-19. This CDR3 is built from 13 residues. Germline CDR1 is GTSNPN and CDR2 is SVGIG (reference sequence). Trimming cost V 1 base and J 3 bases, with 10 bases left between them. Profiling relied on immunoSEQ multiplex PCR, and the TCRdb table lists in-frame clones only, not all of them. The sample contains more than 100,000 clones, 84% of which appear only once. The chain uses TRBV30 and TRBJ2-7; tentatively, D is TRBD1 (6 bases). This receptor was taken from a man aged 35 to 55 with acute COVID-19. Sequenced: PBMCs or T cells enriched from blood (not recorded which). The CDR3 DNA reads as TGTGCCTGGAGTGCCGACAGGCTCTACGAGCAGTACTTC. This sequence encodes CAWSADRLYEQYF.